The rows below give T cell receptor beta chains drawn from one sample of a study of CD8 T cells in Susac syndrome. TCRdb reprocessed the immunoSEQ multiplex PCR reads with MiXCR, giving one entry per CDR3 protein. In the table there are more than 150,000 distinct CDR3 sequences, roughly 94% of which are singletons. The sequencing sample was made of CD8+ T cells from PBMCs. Receptors were obtained from a human donor with Susac syndrome. Each CDR3 is given with its conserved first and last residue. Fields, in order: J gene, D gene, V gene, clone size, CDR3 length, CDR3 DNA, CDR3 protein. The D gene is left open where the match is weak. Rows give clone size only sometimes, using once, few, many, or a class for an expanded clone.

j_gene: TRBJ2-3
d_gene: NA
v_gene: TRBV30
abundance: NA
len: 12
CDR3nt: TGTGCCTGGAGTCCAATTGGGGATACGCAGTATTTT
CDR3aa: CAWSPIGDTQYF

j_gene: TRBJ2-3
d_gene: NA
v_gene: TRBV6-4
abundance: NA
len: 13
CDR3nt: TGTGCCAGCAGTGACTCGAACACAGATACGCAGTATTTT
CDR3aa: CASSDSNTDTQYF

j_gene: TRBJ1-6
d_gene: TRBD1
v_gene: TRBV10-1
abundance: NA
len: 13
CDR3nt: TGCGCCAGCGTACGGGGACAGATCGATTCCCTCCACTTT
CDR3aa: CASVRGQIDSLHF

j_gene: TRBJ2-7
d_gene: NA
v_gene: TRBV12-5
abundance: NA
len: 12
CDR3nt: TGTGCTAGTGGTTTTGACGTCTACGAGCAGTACTTC
CDR3aa: CASGFDVYEQYF

j_gene: TRBJ1-1
d_gene: NA
v_gene: TRBV7-8
abundance: NA
len: 13
CDR3nt: TGTGCCAGCAGCTTAGGGGCAGGGACTGAAGCTTTCTTT
CDR3aa: CASSLGAGTEAFF

j_gene: TRBJ2-5
d_gene: NA
v_gene: TRBV7-3
abundance: NA
len: 13
CDR3nt: TGTGCCAGCAGCTTAGGGGGTCCGGAGACCCAGTACTTC
CDR3aa: CASSLGGPETQYF

j_gene: TRBJ2-2
d_gene: NA
v_gene: TRBV9
abundance: NA
len: 15
CDR3nt: TGTGCCAGCAGCGTATCAGGGTTGAACACCGGGGAGCTGTTTTTT
CDR3aa: CASSVSGLNTGELFF

j_gene: TRBJ1-5
d_gene: NA
v_gene: TRBV6-6
abundance: NA
len: 15
CDR3nt: TGTGCCAGCAGTTTCCAGGACCAGAGCAATCAGCCCCAGCATTTT
CDR3aa: CASSFQDQSNQPQHF

j_gene: TRBJ2-7
d_gene: NA
v_gene: TRBV18
abundance: NA
len: 14
CDR3nt: TGTGCCAGCTCACAGATGGACGGCTCCTACGAGCAGTACTTC
CDR3aa: CASSQMDGSYEQYF

j_gene: TRBJ2-7
d_gene: NA
v_gene: TRBV2
abundance: NA
len: 16
CDR3nt: TGTGCCAGCAGTGAAGGTTTTTCCTTCGGGGGCTACGAGCAGTACTTC
CDR3aa: CASSEGFSFGGYEQYF

j_gene: TRBJ2-7
d_gene: TRBD1
v_gene: TRBV27
abundance: NA
len: 14
CDR3nt: TGTGCCAGCGGTCCGGGACAGGGTCGTAACGAGCAGTACTTC
CDR3aa: CASGPGQGRNEQYF

j_gene: TRBJ2-5
d_gene: TRBD2
v_gene: TRBV9
abundance: NA
len: 15
CDR3nt: TGTGCCAGCAGCGTCGGCGGGGGGCCCCAAGAGACCCAGTACTTC
CDR3aa: CASSVGGGPQETQYF

j_gene: TRBJ2-1
d_gene: NA
v_gene: TRBV15
abundance: NA
len: 17
CDR3nt: TGTGCCACCAGCAGAGATCGAGGAGGGGTTCGAGGTAATGAGCAGTTCTTC
CDR3aa: CATSRDRGGVRGNEQFF

j_gene: TRBJ2-3
d_gene: TRBD2
v_gene: TRBV12-3/TRBV12-4
abundance: NA
len: 16
CDR3nt: TGTGCCAGCAGTTTAACTAGCGGGGGGGAGGCAGATACGCAGTATTTT
CDR3aa: CASSLTSGGEADTQYF

j_gene: TRBJ2-5
d_gene: TRBD2
v_gene: TRBV6-5
abundance: NA
len: 15
CDR3nt: TGTGCCAGCAGTTACAGCCTAGCGGGACAAGAGACCCAGTACTTC
CDR3aa: CASSYSLAGQETQYF

j_gene: TRBJ2-5
d_gene: NA
v_gene: TRBV7-9
abundance: few
len: 13
CDR3nt: TGTGCCAGCAGCTTAGCCCCCCAAGAGACCCAGTACTTC
CDR3aa: CASSLAPQETQYF

j_gene: TRBJ2-5
d_gene: NA
v_gene: TRBV5-1
abundance: NA
len: 14
CDR3nt: TGCGCCAGCAGCTTGTTCGAGGACCAAGAGACCCAGTACTTC
CDR3aa: CASSLFEDQETQYF

j_gene: TRBJ2-3
d_gene: NA
v_gene: TRBV5-1
abundance: NA
len: 13
CDR3nt: TGCGCCAGCAGCTCCGGGAGTCAGGATACGCAGTATTTT
CDR3aa: CASSSGSQDTQYF

j_gene: TRBJ1-1
d_gene: NA
v_gene: TRBV5-1
abundance: NA
len: 14
CDR3nt: TGCGCCAGCAGCTTGGGTGGGCAGAACACTGAAGCTTTCTTT
CDR3aa: CASSLGGQNTEAFF